These 20 T cell receptor beta chains were sequenced from one sample in a study of Ad26.COV2.S vaccination and SARS-CoV-2 variants. TCRdb's table, derived via immunoSEQ multiplex PCR, lists solely in-frame clones and lacks some. The sample consists of about 350,000 clones, 70% to 90% of them appearing once. The sample's treatment: approximately 18 received Ad26.COV2.S at low or high dose, single or two shots; several received placebo; per-sample allocation not given. Sampling happened 63 days after the first vaccine or placebo injection. The source was peripheral blood, collected in a trial of Ad26.COV2.S vaccine versus placebo. The origin of the receptors is a person aged 18 to 65 who received the Ad26.COV2.S COVID-19 vaccine or a placebo.

The chain combines TRBV19 with TRBJ2-5; D gene ambiguous. V lost 3 bases, J lost 4 bases, and 15 bases lay in between. Germline CDR1 reads LNHDA; CDR2 reads SQIVND (reference sequence). The CDR3 sequence is 15 residues long. The chain's CDR3 is CASSIRPSTGETQYF. The CDR3 DNA reads as TGTGCCAGTAGTATCAGGCCTTCGACGGGAGAGACCCAGTACTTC.

The chain is built from TRBV28 and TRBJ2-3; 11 bases match TRBD2. The CDR3 contains 14 residues. V lost 10 bases to trimming and J lost 1 base; unmatched junction nucleotides: 4. Germline V lookup: CDR1 MDHEN, CDR2 SYDVKM. This chain's CDR3 is CAILAGGGTDTQYF. CDR3 bases: TGTGCCATCCTAGCGGGAGGTGGCACAGATACGCAGTATTTT.

The CDR3 region has the DNA TGCGCCAGCAGCGCTGGGACCGCTTACGAGCAGTACTTC. As protein: CASSAGTAYEQYF. The genes are TRBV5-1 and TRBJ2-7; D might be TRBD1 or TRBD2, each matching 5 bases. This CDR3 comprises 13 residues. Trimming cost V 4 bases and J 4 bases, with 12 bases left between them. CDR1 SGHRS and CDR2 YFSETQ come from the germline V gene.

The V and J genes are TRBV19 and TRBJ2-7, with a weak D call TRBD2 (7 bases). The CDR3 runs to 16 residues. Germline values: CDR1 LNHDA, CDR2 SQIVND (reference sequence). V was shortened by 5 bases and J by 4 bases, with 21 bases between the two germline ends. CDR3 in DNA: TGTGCCAGTAGTGCAGCCCTAGCGGTTAGGGGGTACGAGCAGTACTTC. Its protein is CASSAALAVRGYEQYF.

V gene TRBV4-1 combines with J gene TRBJ2-7; perhaps TRBD2 as D (6 bases). Germline V CDR1 and CDR2: MGHRA, YSYEKL. The CDR3 spans 16 residues. Deletions cut 1 base from V and 2 bases from J, with 15 bases between. In nucleotides, the CDR3 is TGCGCCAGCAGCCAAGGTCCGGGACTGCGGACCTACGAGCAGTACTTC. It translates to CASSQGPGLRTYEQYF.

The chain couples TRBV29-1 to TRBJ2-5; D is ambiguous. The CDR3 extends over 12 amino acids. Germline V lookup: CDR1 SQVTM, CDR2 ANQGSEA. Trimming shortened V by 7 bases and J by 5 bases, and 14 bases separated the two germline ends. For the CDR3, the DNA is TGCAGCGCCCGGAATACGAGGGAGACCCAGTACTTC. As protein: CSARNTRETQYF.

The chain has TRBV5-1 and TRBJ2-1; a weak D match, TRBD2 (6 bases). CDR3 length: 15 amino acids. The V end lost 0 bases, the J end lost 2 bases, and 9 bases lay between the germline ends. Germline V gene data show CDR1 as SGHRS and CDR2 as YFSETQ. CDR3 coding DNA: TGCGCCAGCAGCTTGGATCTAGCGACCTACAATGAGCAGTTCTTC. Translating it yields CASSLDLATYNEQFF.

This clone showed up just once. The J gene is TRBJ2-7, the V gene TRBV18; TRBD1 matches at 7 bases. Losses at the gene ends were 0 bases for V and 0 bases for J; bases not matched to a gene: 8. The CDR3 is 17 residues long. Germline V CDR1 and CDR2: KGHSH, LQKENI. Here the CDR3 reads CASSPPLSAGGSYEQYF. CDR3 bases: TGTGCCAGCTCACCACCCCTATCGGCAGGGGGCTCCTACGAGCAGTACTTC.

Worth noting for this clone: At one end the junction does not follow the germline gene, possibly because of a read error. The genes are TRBV4-1 and TRBJ2-1; 11 nucleotides align to TRBD2. This CDR3 spans 16 amino acids. Germline V gene data show CDR1 as MGHRA and CDR2 as YSYEKL. The CDR3 bases are TGTGCCAGCAGCCAGGCACTAGCGGGAGAATACAATGAGCAGTTCTTC. It is translated as CASSQALAGEYNEQFF.

The V and J genes are TRBV28 and TRBJ2-3; 12 bases are a match to TRBD2. The CDR3 is 18 residues long. Trimming at V came to 3 bases and at J to 1 base, leaving 8 bases not matched to a gene. Germline-derived CDR1 and CDR2 are MDHEN and SYDVKM. Written as DNA, the CDR3 is TGTGCCAGCAGTTTTTTAGGACTAGCGGGGTATGGCACAGATACGCAGTATTTT. It is translated as CASSFLGLAGYGTDTQYF.

V is TRBV28 and J is TRBJ2-7, with TRBD1 as a possible D gene (5 bases). In germline, CDR1 is MDHEN, CDR2 SYDVKM. With 7 bases removed from V and 2 bases from J, the gap between germline ends came to 18 bases. The CDR3 contains 15 residues. For the CDR3, the DNA is TGTGCCAGCAACCAGGGAATTAAGTCTACCTACGAGCAGTACTTC. This sequence encodes CASNQGIKSTYEQYF.

This sequence joins TRBV7-2 and TRBJ2-2; no definite D call. This CDR3 is built from 14 residues. V was pared by 1 base and J by 2 bases, with 5 bases between. CDR1 is SGHTA, CDR2 FQGNSA, per germline. The CDR3 spells CASSLDPNTGELFF. The CDR3 DNA is TGTGCCAGCAGCTTAGATCCTAACACCGGGGAGCTGTTTTTT.

This chain connects TRBV9 to TRBJ2-7, with D possibly being TRBD1 (5 bases). The CDR3 sequence is 11 residues long. V was clipped by 3 bases and J by 7 bases, with 8 bases between them. The V gene's germline CDR1 is SGDLS and CDR2 YYNGEE. CDR3 region: CASSDNREQYF. The CDR3 region has the DNA TGTGCCAGCAGCGACAACAGGGAGCAGTACTTC.

The chain's CDR3 is CAWSVTGEAFF. The CDR3 DNA reads as TGTGCCTGGAGTGTAACAGGGGAAGCTTTCTTT. The genes are TRBV30 and TRBJ1-1, with D tentatively TRBD1 (6 bases). V lost 0 bases and J 8 bases, leaving 7 bases between the germline ends. This CDR3 has 11 residues. Germline V gene lookup returns CDR1 GTSNPN and CDR2 SVGIG (reference sequence).

This clone was found a few times. The chain employs TRBV4-3 and TRBJ2-5; TRBD2 might be the D (7 bases). The CDR3 length is 17 residues. Between the trimmed V and J ends, which lost 1 base and 5 bases, there was a span of 20 bases. CDR1 LGHNA and CDR2 YSLEER come from the germline V gene. CDR3 loop: CASSQGRGGGDEETQYF. The DNA for the CDR3 is TGCGCCAGCAGCCAAGGCCGAGGGGGAGGGGACGAGGAGACCCAGTACTTC.

Written as DNA, the CDR3 is TGTGCCACCAGCAGAGATGAATCGAGGGCCAAAAACATTCAGTACTTC. Protein: CATSRDESRAKNIQYF. The chain is built from TRBV15 and TRBJ2-4, with unresolved D. The CDR3 has 16 residues. CDR1 is LNHNV, CDR2 YYDKDF, per germline (reference sequence). V was pared by 0 bases and J by 1 base, with 10 bases between.

The chain employs TRBV11-2 and TRBJ1-6; the D gene is possibly TRBD1 (5 bases). The CDR3 sequence is 16 residues long. V gave up 1 base and J gave up 13 bases, with 20 bases separating them. Germline V gene lookup returns CDR1 SGHAT and CDR2 FQNNGV. The CDR3 sequence is CASSLGGGGDPRPLHF. CDR3 DNA sequence: TGTGCCAGCAGCTTAGGGGGTGGGGGGGACCCAAGGCCCCTCCACTTT.

This clone is a singleton in its sample. The J gene is TRBJ2-7, the V gene TRBV14; D is ambiguous. Per the germline V gene, CDR1 is SGHDN and CDR2 is FVKESK. This CDR3 region has 12 residues. The V gene lost 0 bases and the J gene lost 2 bases, with 2 bases spanning the gap. CDR3 bases: TGTGCCAGCAGCCAAGATACCTACGAGCAGTACTTC. This sequence encodes CASSQDTYEQYF.

The chain employs TRBV13 and TRBJ2-7; 10 bases agree with TRBD2. The germline gives CDR1 PRHDT, CDR2 FYEKMQ (reference sequence). The CDR3 has 15 residues. V gave up 5 bases and J gave up 0 bases; unmatched junction bases: 4. CDR3 residues: CASSPGTSVSYEQYF. CDR3 sequence (DNA): TGTGCCAGCAGCCCCGGGACTAGCGTCTCCTACGAGCAGTACTTC.

This clone has a handful of counts. The V and J genes are TRBV3-1 (or the pseudogene TRBV3-2) and TRBJ2-5; 14 bases agree with TRBD2. Germline V gene data show CDR1 as LGHDT and CDR2 as YNNKEL (reference sequence). The CDR3 runs to 18 residues. J was trimmed by 6 bases and V by 3 bases; bases with no gene match: 12. The CDR3 reads CASSHRGTSGSARQTQYF. The CDR3 DNA is TGTGCCAGCAGCCATCGCGGGACTAGCGGGAGTGCTCGCCAGACCCAGTACTTC.